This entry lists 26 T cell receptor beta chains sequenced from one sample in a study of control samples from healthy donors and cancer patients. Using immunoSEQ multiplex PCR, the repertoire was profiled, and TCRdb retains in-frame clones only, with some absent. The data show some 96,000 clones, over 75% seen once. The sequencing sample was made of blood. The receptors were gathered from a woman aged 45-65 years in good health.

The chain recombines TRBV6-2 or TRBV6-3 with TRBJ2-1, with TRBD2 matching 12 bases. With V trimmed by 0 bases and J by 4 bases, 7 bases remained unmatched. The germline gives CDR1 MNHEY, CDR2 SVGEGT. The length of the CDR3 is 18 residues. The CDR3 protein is CASSYSRLAGVLYNEQFF. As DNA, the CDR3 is TGTGCCAGCAGTTACTCCCGACTAGCGGGAGTGCTATACAATGAGCAGTTCTTC.

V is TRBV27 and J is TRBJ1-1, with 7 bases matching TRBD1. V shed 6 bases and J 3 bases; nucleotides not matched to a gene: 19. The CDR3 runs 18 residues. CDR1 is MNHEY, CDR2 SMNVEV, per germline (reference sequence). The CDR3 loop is CASSVPPGTVGRDTEAFF. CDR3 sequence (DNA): TGTGCCAGCAGCGTTCCCCCCGGGACAGTTGGTCGGGACACTGAAGCTTTCTTT.

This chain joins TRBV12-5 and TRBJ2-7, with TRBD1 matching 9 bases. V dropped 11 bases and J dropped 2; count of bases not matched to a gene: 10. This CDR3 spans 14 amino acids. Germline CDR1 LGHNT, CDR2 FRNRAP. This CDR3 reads CAASRGDRAYEQYF. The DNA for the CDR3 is TGTGCTGCCTCAAGAGGGGACAGGGCCTACGAGCAGTACTTC.

CDR3 sequence (DNA): TGTGCCAGCAGGCAACGTGGGACTGTAGAAGCTTTCTTT. Encoded protein: CASRQRGTVEAFF. The genes are TRBV12-3 or TRBV12-4 and TRBJ1-1; D perhaps matches TRBD1 (5 bases). V was cut by 6 bases and J by 8 bases, with 16 bases left in between. This CDR3 is built from 13 residues.

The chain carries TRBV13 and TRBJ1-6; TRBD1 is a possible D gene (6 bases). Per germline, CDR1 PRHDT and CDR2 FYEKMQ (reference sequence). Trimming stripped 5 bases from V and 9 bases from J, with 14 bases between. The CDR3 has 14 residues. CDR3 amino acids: CASSPSDSFSPLHF. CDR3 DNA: TGTGCCAGCAGCCCATCGGACAGCTTTTCACCCCTCCACTTT.

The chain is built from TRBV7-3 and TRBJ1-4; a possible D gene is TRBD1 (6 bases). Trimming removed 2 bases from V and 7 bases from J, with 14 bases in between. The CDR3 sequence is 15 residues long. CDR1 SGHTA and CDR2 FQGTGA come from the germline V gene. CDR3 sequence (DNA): TGTGCCAGCAGCTTAGCCGCAGGGGTTGGTGAAAAACTGTTTTTT. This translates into CASSLAAGVGEKLFF.

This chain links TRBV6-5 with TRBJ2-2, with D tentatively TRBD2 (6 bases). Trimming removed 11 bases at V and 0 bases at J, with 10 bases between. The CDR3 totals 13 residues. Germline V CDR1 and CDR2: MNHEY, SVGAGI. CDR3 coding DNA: TGTGCCGCGGGACCCACGAACACCGGGGAGCTGTTTTTT. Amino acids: CAAGPTNTGELFF.

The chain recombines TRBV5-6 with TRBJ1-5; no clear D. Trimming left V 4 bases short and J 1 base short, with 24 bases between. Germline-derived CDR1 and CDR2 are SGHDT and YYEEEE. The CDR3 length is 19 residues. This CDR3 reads CASSRRRVPRLGSNQPQHF. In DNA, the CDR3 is TGTGCCAGCAGCCGTCGGCGGGTTCCCCGTTTGGGGAGCAATCAGCCCCAGCATTTT.

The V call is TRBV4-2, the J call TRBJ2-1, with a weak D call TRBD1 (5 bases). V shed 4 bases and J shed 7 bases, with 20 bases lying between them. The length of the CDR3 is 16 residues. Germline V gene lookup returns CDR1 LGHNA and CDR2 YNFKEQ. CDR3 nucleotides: TGTGCCAGCAGCCGAGAACACTCCAGTACAGGTAATGAGCAGTTCTTC. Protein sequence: CASSREHSSTGNEQFF.

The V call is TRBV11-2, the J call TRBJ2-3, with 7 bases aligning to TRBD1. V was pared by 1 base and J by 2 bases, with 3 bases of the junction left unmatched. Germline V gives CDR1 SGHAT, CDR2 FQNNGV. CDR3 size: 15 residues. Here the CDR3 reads CASSLGDRVTDTQYF. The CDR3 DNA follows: TGTGCCAGCAGCTTAGGAGACAGGGTCACAGATACGCAGTATTTT.

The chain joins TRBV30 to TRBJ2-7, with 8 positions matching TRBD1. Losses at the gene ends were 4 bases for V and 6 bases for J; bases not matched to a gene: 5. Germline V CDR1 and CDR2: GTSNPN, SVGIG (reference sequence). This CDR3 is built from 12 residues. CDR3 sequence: CAWTSTGAEQYF. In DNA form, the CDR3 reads TGTGCCTGGACCTCGACAGGGGCCGAGCAGTACTTC.

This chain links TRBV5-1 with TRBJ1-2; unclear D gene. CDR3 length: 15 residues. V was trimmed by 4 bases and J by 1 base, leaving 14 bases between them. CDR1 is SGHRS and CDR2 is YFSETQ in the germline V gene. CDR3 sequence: CASSPRREGNYGYTF. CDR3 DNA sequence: TGCGCCAGCAGCCCCCGTAGGGAGGGTAACTATGGCTACACCTTC. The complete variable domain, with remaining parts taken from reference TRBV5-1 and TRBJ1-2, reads KAGVTQTPRYLIKTRGQQVTLSCSPISGHRSVSWYQQTPGQGLQFLFEYFSETQRNKGNFPGRFSGRQFSNSRSEMNVSTLELGDSALYLCASSPRREGNYGYTFGSGTRLTVV.

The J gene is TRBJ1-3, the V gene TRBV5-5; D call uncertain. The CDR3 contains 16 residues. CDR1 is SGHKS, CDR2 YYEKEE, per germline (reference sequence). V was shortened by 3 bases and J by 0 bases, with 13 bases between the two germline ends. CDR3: CASSSSLVHSGNTIYF. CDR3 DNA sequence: TGTGCCAGCAGCTCCAGCTTGGTTCACTCTGGAAACACCATATATTTT.

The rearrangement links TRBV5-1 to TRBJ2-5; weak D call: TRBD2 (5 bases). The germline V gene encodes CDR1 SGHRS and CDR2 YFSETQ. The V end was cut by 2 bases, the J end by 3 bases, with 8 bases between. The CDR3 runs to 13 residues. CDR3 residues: CASSFEGEETQYF. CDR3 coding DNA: TGCGCCAGCAGCTTTGAGGGAGAAGAGACCCAGTACTTC. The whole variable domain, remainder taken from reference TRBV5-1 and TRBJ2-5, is KAGVTQTPRYLIKTRGQQVTLSCSPISGHRSVSWYQQTPGQGLQFLFEYFSETQRNKGNFPGRFSGRQFSNSRSEMNVSTLELGDSALYLCASSFEGEETQYFGPGTRLLVL.

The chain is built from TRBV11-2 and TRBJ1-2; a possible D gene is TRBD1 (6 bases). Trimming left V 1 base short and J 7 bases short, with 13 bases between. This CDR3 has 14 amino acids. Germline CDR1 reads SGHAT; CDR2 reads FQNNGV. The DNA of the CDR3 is TGTGCCAGCAGCTTAGTTCAGGGAGGGGGTGGCTACACCTTC. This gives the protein CASSLVQGGGGYTF.

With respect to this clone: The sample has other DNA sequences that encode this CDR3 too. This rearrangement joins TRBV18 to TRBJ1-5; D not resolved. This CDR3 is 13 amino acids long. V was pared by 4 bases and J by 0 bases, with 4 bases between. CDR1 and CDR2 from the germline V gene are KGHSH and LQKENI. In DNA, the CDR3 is TGTGCCAGCTCACAGGGTAGCAATCAGCCCCAGCATTTT. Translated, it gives CASSQGSNQPQHF.

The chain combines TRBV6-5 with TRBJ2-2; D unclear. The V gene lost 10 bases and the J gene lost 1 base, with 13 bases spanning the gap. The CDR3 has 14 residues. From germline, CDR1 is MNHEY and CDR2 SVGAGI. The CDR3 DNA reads TGTGCCACTAACATGGCAGGGAACACCGGGGAGCTGTTTTTT. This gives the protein CATNMAGNTGELFF.

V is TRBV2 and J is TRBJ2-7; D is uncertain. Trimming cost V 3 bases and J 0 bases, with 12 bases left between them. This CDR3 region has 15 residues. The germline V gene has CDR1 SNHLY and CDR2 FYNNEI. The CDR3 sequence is CASSDVGWSSYEQYF. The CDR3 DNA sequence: TGTGCCAGCAGTGACGTCGGGTGGAGCTCCTACGAGCAGTACTTC.

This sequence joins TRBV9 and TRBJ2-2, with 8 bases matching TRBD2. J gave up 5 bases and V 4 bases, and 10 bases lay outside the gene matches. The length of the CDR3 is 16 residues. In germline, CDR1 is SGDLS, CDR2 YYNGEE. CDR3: CASSTSGTRDTGELFF. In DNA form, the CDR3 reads TGTGCCAGCAGCACCTCCGGGACTAGGGATACCGGGGAGCTGTTTTTT.

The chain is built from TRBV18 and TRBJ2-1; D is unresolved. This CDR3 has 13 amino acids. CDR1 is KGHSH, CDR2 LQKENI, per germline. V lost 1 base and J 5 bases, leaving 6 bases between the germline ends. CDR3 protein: CASSPQLNNEQFF. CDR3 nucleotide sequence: TGTGCCAGCTCACCACAGCTCAACAATGAGCAGTTCTTC.

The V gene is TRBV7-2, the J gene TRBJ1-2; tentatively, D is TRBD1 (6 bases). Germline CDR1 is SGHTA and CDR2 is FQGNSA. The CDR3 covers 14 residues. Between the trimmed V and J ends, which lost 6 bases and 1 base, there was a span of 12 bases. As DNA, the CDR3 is TGTGCCAGCAGACCGACAGGCGTTAACTATGGCTACACCTTC. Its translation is CASRPTGVNYGYTF.

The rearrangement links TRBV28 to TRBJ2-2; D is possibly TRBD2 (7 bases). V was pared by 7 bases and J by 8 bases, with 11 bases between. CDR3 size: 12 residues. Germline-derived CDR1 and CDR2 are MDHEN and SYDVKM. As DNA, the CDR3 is TGTGCCAGCATGGGGGGGCTGGGGGAGCTGTTTTTT. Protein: CASMGGLGELFF.

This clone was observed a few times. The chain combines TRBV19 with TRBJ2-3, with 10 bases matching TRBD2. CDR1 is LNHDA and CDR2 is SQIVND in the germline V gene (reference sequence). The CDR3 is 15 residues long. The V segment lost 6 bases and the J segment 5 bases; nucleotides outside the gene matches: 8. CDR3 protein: CASRRGLAGEDTQYF. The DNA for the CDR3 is TGTGCCAGTAGGCGGGGTCTAGCGGGAGAAGATACGCAGTATTTT.

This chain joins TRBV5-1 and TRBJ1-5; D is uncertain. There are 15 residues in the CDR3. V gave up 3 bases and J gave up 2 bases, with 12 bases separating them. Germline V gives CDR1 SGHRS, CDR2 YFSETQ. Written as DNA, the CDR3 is TGCGCCAGCAGCTGGATGGGTGGGGGCAATCAGCCCCAGCATTTT. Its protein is CASSWMGGGNQPQHF.

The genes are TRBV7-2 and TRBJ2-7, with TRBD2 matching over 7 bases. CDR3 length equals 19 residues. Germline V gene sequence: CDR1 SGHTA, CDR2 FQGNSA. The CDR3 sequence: CASSLEHVGEGTDPYAQYV. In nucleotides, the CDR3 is TGTGCCAGCAGCTTAGAGCATGTGGGGGAGGGGACGGACCCCTACGCGCAGTACGTC.

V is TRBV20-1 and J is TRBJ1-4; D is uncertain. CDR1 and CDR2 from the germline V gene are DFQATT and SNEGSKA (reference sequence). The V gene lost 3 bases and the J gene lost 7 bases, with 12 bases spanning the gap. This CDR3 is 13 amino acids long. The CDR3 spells CSASKMGTEKLFF. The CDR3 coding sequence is TGCAGTGCTAGTAAGATGGGAACTGAAAAACTGTTTTTT.